Listed here is a single T cell receptor beta chain. Its antigen target is currently unknown. A junction end diverges from the germline sequence, so it may reflect a read error. Collaborating institutions collected whole blood in K2EDTA tubes following their own protocols. For TCRbeta analysis, collaborators shipped samples as frozen whole blood, isolated PBMCs, or DNA extracted from either of those sample types. The CDR3 runs 15 residues from the cysteine to the phenylalanine. Only the CDR3 portion is preserved as DNA: 45 bases, with reading frame beginning at the first base. The germline V gene encodes CDR1 SGHRS and CDR2 YFSETQ. TCRbeta CDR3 regions were amplified from genomic DNA using the immunoSEQ Assay, a bias-controlled multiplex PCR. The authors processed their data as follows. The number of nucleated cells in each sample was estimated by amplification of reference gene primers within the assay. Sequence reads were collapsed and filtered to measure the absolute abundance of every unique TCRbeta CDR3 rearrangement. For each sample, productive Simpson clonality was calculated as the square root of Simpson's diversity index across productive rearrangements. Sourced from immuneACCESS, this table was stored by TCRdb with only in-frame sequences that have V and J called. A share of the clones is absent; for the studies checked, an unresolved V gene accounts for under half, and the remainder has no known explanation. D and trimming come from the DNA, and the V and J calls and clone size come from that table. In all, the sample holds approximately 150,000 clones, and 75% to 85% of those were seen once. The ten largest make up roughly 4.3% of the sample.

This sample was included in a study of blood T cell repertoires in COVID-19 (dated by TCRdb to the early 2020s). Broadly, across the study: Collaborator samples came from the United States, Italy and Spain and covered acute and convalescent phases of COVID-19. The dataset comprised deeply sampled blood TCRbeta repertoires from subjects exposed to, actively infected with, or recovered from COVID-19. The sample metadata nearly always contained a de-identified subject ID, COVID-19 status, age in years and sex. Where available, HLA class I and class II types were taken from metadata supplied by the sample provider and were not determined by assay-based typing. Samples came from the ongoing ImmuneRACE study (first 160 participants) plus 1,254 subjects from 6 global collaborators. A freely available public database, intended as a resource for researchers studying the immune response to SARS-CoV-2, is where the repertoires were released. The material from the prospective study consisted of cDNA or gDNA derived from T cells, B-cell-depleted T cells, or PBMCs.

The full study reports these points: Clinical and demographic metadata were provided uncurated, with the amount varying by source and participant.

This sequence was found in a man in his 60s with acute or convalescent COVID-19. The chain joins TRBV5-1 to TRBJ2-7, with TRBD2 perhaps the D gene, on 5 matching bases. Sequences were obtained from peripheral blood. The CDR3 in this case is CASSLASGLSSEQYF. The sequenced DNA is TGCGCCAGCAGCTTGGCCTCGGGGTTGTCCTCCGAGCAGTACTTC.